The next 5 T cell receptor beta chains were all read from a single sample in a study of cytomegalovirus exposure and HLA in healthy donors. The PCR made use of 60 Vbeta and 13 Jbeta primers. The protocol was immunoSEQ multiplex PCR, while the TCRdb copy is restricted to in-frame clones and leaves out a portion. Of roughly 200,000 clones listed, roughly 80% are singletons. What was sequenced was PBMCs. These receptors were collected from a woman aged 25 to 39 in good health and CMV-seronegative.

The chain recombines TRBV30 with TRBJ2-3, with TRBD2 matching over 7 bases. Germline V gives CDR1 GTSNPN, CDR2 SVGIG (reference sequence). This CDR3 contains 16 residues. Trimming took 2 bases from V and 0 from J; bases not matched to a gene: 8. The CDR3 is CAWSREGIASTDTQYF. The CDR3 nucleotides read TGTGCCTGGAGTAGGGAGGGGATAGCTAGCACAGATACGCAGTATTTT.

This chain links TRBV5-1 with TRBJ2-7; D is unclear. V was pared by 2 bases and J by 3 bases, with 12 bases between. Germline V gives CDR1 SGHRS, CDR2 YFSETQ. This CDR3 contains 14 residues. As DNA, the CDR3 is TGCGCCAGCAGCTTATATAACAACAACTACGAGCAGTACTTC. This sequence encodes CASSLYNNNYEQYF.

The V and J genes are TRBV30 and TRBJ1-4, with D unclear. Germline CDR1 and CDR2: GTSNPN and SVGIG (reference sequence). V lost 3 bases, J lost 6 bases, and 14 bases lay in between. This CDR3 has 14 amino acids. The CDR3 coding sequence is TGTGCCTGGAGCCTGAGACGACGGGATGAAAAACTGTTTTTT. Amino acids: CAWSLRRRDEKLFF.

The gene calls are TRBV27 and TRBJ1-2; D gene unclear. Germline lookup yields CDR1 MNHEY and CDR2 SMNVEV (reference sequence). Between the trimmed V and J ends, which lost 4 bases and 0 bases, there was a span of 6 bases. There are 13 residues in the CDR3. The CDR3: CASSYGANYGYTF. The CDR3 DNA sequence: TGTGCCAGCAGTTACGGAGCTAACTATGGCTACACCTTC.

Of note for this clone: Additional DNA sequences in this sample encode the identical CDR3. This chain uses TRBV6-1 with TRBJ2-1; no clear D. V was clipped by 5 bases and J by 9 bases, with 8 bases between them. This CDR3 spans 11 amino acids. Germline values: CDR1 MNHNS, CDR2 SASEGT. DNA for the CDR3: TGTGCCAGCAGTTACGGCGGTGAGCAGTTCTTC. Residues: CASSYGGEQFF.